A selection of T cell receptor beta chains follows, all from one sample in a study of a mutant IDH1 vaccine in newly diagnosed glioma. These receptors' targets are unknown. Only in-frame clones appear in the TCRdb table, and some are missing; sequencing was by immunoSEQ multiplex PCR. In the table there are about 50,000 clones, 80% to 85% of which are singletons. The specimen was PBMCs, collected from a glioma patient whose treatment included an IDH1 peptide vaccine. Receptors were obtained from a woman aged 18-29 years with glioma. Each CDR3 is given with its conserved first and last residue. The order of the fields is CDR3 DNA, CDR3 protein, clone size, J gene, V gene, D gene, CDR3 length. A D gene is named only where the DNA matches it firmly. Not every row has a clone size; where given, it reads once, few, many or a size class.

cdr3_nt: TGCGCCAGCAGCTTGTCCAGCGGGGGGGTCGATGAGCAGTTCTTC; cdr3_aa: CASSLSSGGVDEQFF; clone_size: NA; j_call: TRBJ2-1; v_call: TRBV5-1; d_call: TRBD2; cdr3_length: 15
cdr3_nt: TGTGCCAGTAGTATGTCCCGCAGCGCGAGGGACGAGCAGTACTTC; cdr3_aa: CASSMSRSARDEQYF; clone_size: NA; j_call: TRBJ2-7; v_call: TRBV19; d_call: NA; cdr3_length: 15
cdr3_nt: TGTGCCAGCAGCTTCCGGGGGCTAGCGGGACCCCCCTACAATGAGCAGTTCTTC; cdr3_aa: CASSFRGLAGPPYNEQFF; clone_size: NA; j_call: TRBJ2-1; v_call: TRBV7-3; d_call: TRBD2; cdr3_length: 18
cdr3_nt: TGTGCCAGCAGTAGACAGGGCACTGAAGCTTTCTTT; cdr3_aa: CASSRQGTEAFF; clone_size: NA; j_call: TRBJ1-1; v_call: TRBV9; d_call: TRBD1; cdr3_length: 12
cdr3_nt: TGTGCCAGCAGCTTGGCGTCTAGCGGTGGCACAGATACGCAGTATTTT; cdr3_aa: CASSLASSGGTDTQYF; clone_size: NA; j_call: TRBJ2-3; v_call: TRBV5-4; d_call: TRBD2; cdr3_length: 16
cdr3_nt: TGTGCCAGTAGTAGGGACAGGGGGAGGACTGAAGCTTTCTTT; cdr3_aa: CASSRDRGRTEAFF; clone_size: few; j_call: TRBJ1-1; v_call: TRBV19; d_call: TRBD1; cdr3_length: 14
cdr3_nt: TGTGCCAGCAGCTTAGGACACCGCGGTGAGCAGTTCTTC; cdr3_aa: CASSLGHRGEQFF; clone_size: NA; j_call: TRBJ2-1; v_call: TRBV7-7; d_call: NA; cdr3_length: 13
cdr3_nt: TGCGCCAGCAGCCTGACAACAGGGGTTAATGCAGATACGCAGTATTTT; cdr3_aa: CASSLTTGVNADTQYF; clone_size: NA; j_call: TRBJ2-3; v_call: TRBV5-1; d_call: TRBD1; cdr3_length: 16
cdr3_nt: TGTGCCAGCAGTGAGGGACTCCCCCCCGATACGCAGTATTTT; cdr3_aa: CASSEGLPPDTQYF; clone_size: NA; j_call: TRBJ2-3; v_call: TRBV6-5; d_call: NA; cdr3_length: 14
cdr3_nt: TGTGCCAGCAGCCAAACTAAGGAGATTAACTATGGCTACACCTTC; cdr3_aa: CASSQTKEINYGYTF; clone_size: NA; j_call: TRBJ1-2; v_call: TRBV4-2; d_call: NA; cdr3_length: 15
cdr3_nt: TGTGCCAGCAGCTTCCTTGAGGGATCGGGGCTGTCCTACGAGCAGTACTTC; cdr3_aa: CASSFLEGSGLSYEQYF; clone_size: NA; j_call: TRBJ2-7; v_call: TRBV7-8; d_call: NA; cdr3_length: 17
cdr3_nt: TGTGCCAGCAGTGAGTATCAGCCCCAGCATTTT; cdr3_aa: CASSEYQPQHF; clone_size: NA; j_call: TRBJ1-5; v_call: TRBV6-1; d_call: NA; cdr3_length: 11
cdr3_nt: TGTGCCAGCAGTTACCGTAGGCCCTCCTCTGGAAACACCATATATTTT; cdr3_aa: CASSYRRPSSGNTIYF; clone_size: NA; j_call: TRBJ1-3; v_call: TRBV6-5; d_call: NA; cdr3_length: 16
cdr3_nt: TGTGCCAGCAGCTTAGATGGGGTGACTAGCGGAAAGAAGCAGTACTTC; cdr3_aa: CASSLDGVTSGKKQYF; clone_size: NA; j_call: TRBJ2-7; v_call: TRBV7-9; d_call: TRBD2; cdr3_length: 16
cdr3_nt: TGCAGCGTTACCGGACAGTACACAGATACGCAGTATTTT; cdr3_aa: CSVTGQYTDTQYF; clone_size: NA; j_call: TRBJ2-3; v_call: TRBV29-1; d_call: NA; cdr3_length: 13
cdr3_nt: TGCAGCGCCGCGGGTCTATCTGGGGCCAACGTCCTGACTTTC; cdr3_aa: CSAAGLSGANVLTF; clone_size: NA; j_call: TRBJ2-6; v_call: TRBV29-1; d_call: NA; cdr3_length: 14
cdr3_nt: TGTGCCAGCAGCTTAGATTGGATGGCAGCTTCCTACGAGCAGTACTTC; cdr3_aa: CASSLDWMAASYEQYF; clone_size: NA; j_call: TRBJ2-7; v_call: TRBV11-2; d_call: NA; cdr3_length: 16
cdr3_nt: TGTGCCAGCAGCCGAGGGCCCGAGACCCAGTACTTC; cdr3_aa: CASSRGPETQYF; clone_size: NA; j_call: TRBJ2-5; v_call: TRBV11-3; d_call: NA; cdr3_length: 12
cdr3_nt: TGTGCCACCAGCAGAGATAGAGGGGAGGAGTACTTC; cdr3_aa: CATSRDRGEEYF; clone_size: NA; j_call: TRBJ2-7; v_call: TRBV15; d_call: NA; cdr3_length: 12
cdr3_nt: TGTGCCAGCAGCCCGTTATTTGTTTGGGGATCGAACACTGAAGCTTTCTTT; cdr3_aa: CASSPLFVWGSNTEAFF; clone_size: few; j_call: TRBJ1-1; v_call: TRBV14; d_call: NA; cdr3_length: 17
cdr3_nt: TGTGCCAGCAGTGAAGCGCCGGGACTCGACTACGAGCAGTACTTC; cdr3_aa: CASSEAPGLDYEQYF; clone_size: NA; j_call: TRBJ2-7; v_call: TRBV2; d_call: NA; cdr3_length: 15
cdr3_nt: TGTGCCAGCAGCCGGGACAGGGCCTCAGATACGCAGTATTTT; cdr3_aa: CASSRDRASDTQYF; clone_size: NA; j_call: TRBJ2-3; v_call: TRBV7-2; d_call: TRBD1; cdr3_length: 14
cdr3_nt: TGCAGTGCTAGGTCCTCTGAAGCTTTCTTT; cdr3_aa: CSARSSEAFF; clone_size: few; j_call: TRBJ1-1; v_call: TRBV20-1; d_call: NA; cdr3_length: 10
cdr3_nt: TGTGCCAGCAGTCGGACAGCCCTGAGCTCCTACGAGCAGTACTTC; cdr3_aa: CASSRTALSSYEQYF; clone_size: NA; j_call: TRBJ2-7; v_call: TRBV27; d_call: NA; cdr3_length: 15
cdr3_nt: TGTGCCAGCTCCCCCCGGGACGTTGTCGGGCAAGAGACCCAGTACTTC; cdr3_aa: CASSPRDVVGQETQYF; clone_size: NA; j_call: TRBJ2-5; v_call: TRBV18; d_call: NA; cdr3_length: 16
cdr3_nt: TGCGCCAGCAGCCAAGCCCCTCCGGAGCGGGGGACCTACAATGAGCAGTTCTTC; cdr3_aa: CASSQAPPERGTYNEQFF; clone_size: NA; j_call: TRBJ2-1; v_call: TRBV4-1; d_call: TRBD2; cdr3_length: 18
cdr3_nt: TGTGCCAGCTCACCACTGGGGACTAGCGGGACCAGGGGGTACAATGAGCAGTTCTTC; cdr3_aa: CASSPLGTSGTRGYNEQFF; clone_size: NA; j_call: TRBJ2-1; v_call: TRBV18; d_call: TRBD2; cdr3_length: 19
cdr3_nt: TGTGCCAGTAGTATAGATTCGGGTGCTAATCAGCCCCAGCATTTT; cdr3_aa: CASSIDSGANQPQHF; clone_size: NA; j_call: TRBJ1-5; v_call: TRBV19; d_call: NA; cdr3_length: 15
cdr3_nt: TGCAGTGCTAGGGTCCTCTACGAGCAGTACTTC; cdr3_aa: CSARVLYEQYF; clone_size: NA; j_call: TRBJ2-7; v_call: TRBV20-1; d_call: NA; cdr3_length: 11
cdr3_nt: TGTGCCAGCAGTCCCGGACATATTAGCACAGATACGCAGTATTTT; cdr3_aa: CASSPGHISTDTQYF; clone_size: NA; j_call: TRBJ2-3; v_call: TRBV2; d_call: NA; cdr3_length: 15
cdr3_nt: TGTGCCAGCAGCTTGGAGGACTGCGAGCAGTACTTC; cdr3_aa: CASSLEDCEQYF; clone_size: NA; j_call: TRBJ2-7; v_call: TRBV12-1; d_call: NA; cdr3_length: 12
cdr3_nt: TGTGCCAGCACCGGACAGGCGAACACTGAAGCTTTCTTT; cdr3_aa: CASTGQANTEAFF; clone_size: NA; j_call: TRBJ1-1; v_call: TRBV7-2; d_call: TRBD1; cdr3_length: 13
cdr3_nt: TGTGCCAGCAGCTTGGATACAGGGGGCTCCTACAATGAGCAGTTCTTC; cdr3_aa: CASSLDTGGSYNEQFF; clone_size: NA; j_call: TRBJ2-1; v_call: TRBV5-5; d_call: TRBD1; cdr3_length: 16
cdr3_nt: TGTGCCAGTAGTGGCCGTACCAGTCACAATGAGCAGTTCTTC; cdr3_aa: CASSGRTSHNEQFF; clone_size: NA; j_call: TRBJ2-1; v_call: TRBV19; d_call: NA; cdr3_length: 14
cdr3_nt: TGTGCCAGCAGGACGGGACGAACCGACACCGGGGAGCTGTTTTTT; cdr3_aa: CASRTGRTDTGELFF; clone_size: once; j_call: TRBJ2-2; v_call: TRBV6-5; d_call: NA; cdr3_length: 15